Each of the 12 T cell receptor beta chains below was sequenced from the same sample in a study of cytomegalovirus exposure and HLA in healthy donors. 13 Jbeta primers and 60 Vbeta primers were used for the PCR. The data were produced by immunoSEQ multiplex PCR, yet TCRdb's version contains in-frame clones alone and is incomplete. Recorded for this sample: about 150,000 clones. The sequencing sample was made of PBMCs. These receptor sequences come from a woman between 50 and 59 years old in good health and CMV-seronegative.

The chain joins TRBV5-1 to TRBJ1-5, with TRBD1 as a possible D gene (5 bases). The CDR3 consists of 15 residues. Deletions cut 0 bases from V and 4 bases from J, with 11 bases between. The germline gives CDR1 SGHRS, CDR2 YFSETQ. CDR3 residues: CASSLEAAGNQPQHF. CDR3 DNA: TGCGCCAGCAGCTTGGAGGCTGCAGGGAATCAGCCCCAGCATTTT.

The chain couples TRBV9 to TRBJ2-5; 9 positions agree with TRBD2. The CDR3 loop spans 15 amino acids. The germline V gene encodes CDR1 SGDLS and CDR2 YYNGEE. V was clipped by 4 bases and J by 5 bases; unmatched bases: 9. The CDR3 sequence is CASSRSSGVWETQYF. The CDR3 nucleotides are TGTGCCAGCAGCCGTTCTAGCGGGGTGTGGGAGACCCAGTACTTC.

The chain has TRBV2 and TRBJ1-6, with 9 bases that match TRBD1. After removal of 4 bases from V and 7 bases from J, the junction contained 2 bases not matched to a gene. The CDR3 contains 14 residues. Germline V gene data show CDR1 as SNHLY and CDR2 as FYNNEI. The CDR3 bases are TGTGCCAGCAGTGCCGACAGGGGGAATTCACCCCTCCACTTT. The encoded protein is CASSADRGNSPLHF.

The chain recombines TRBV4-2 with TRBJ2-1; 8 bases map to TRBD1. Trimming removed 4 bases from V and 7 bases from J; junction bases left unmatched: 9. Looked up from germline, CDR1 is LGHNA and CDR2 is YNFKEQ. CDR3 length: 15 residues. The CDR3 DNA reads as TGTGCCAGCAGCCGGAACCAGGGGGCGGGGAATGAGCAGTTCTTC. It yields the protein CASSRNQGAGNEQFF.

The chain joins TRBV18 to TRBJ1-6, with D possibly being TRBD1 (5 bases). Germline V gene data show CDR1 as KGHSH and CDR2 as LQKENI. CDR3 length: 15 residues. Trimming removed 3 bases from V and 5 bases from J, with 11 bases in between. The CDR3 bases are TGTGCCAGCTCACCTTCACGGGGGGATAATTCACCCCTCCACTTT. This gives the protein CASSPSRGDNSPLHF.

The chain carries TRBV4-2 and TRBJ1-2, with a tentative D call TRBD1 (5 bases). This CDR3 region has 17 residues. Germline CDR1 LGHNA, CDR2 YNFKEQ. V was trimmed by 0 bases and J by 0 bases, leaving 14 bases between them. CDR3 in DNA: TGTGCCAGCAGCCAAGATAGGGCCAGGGCCTCTAACTATGGCTACACCTTC. It specifies CASSQDRARASNYGYTF.

The chain carries TRBV7-9 and TRBJ2-7, with 11 bases identical to TRBD2. Germline V gene lookup returns CDR1 SEHNR and CDR2 FQNEAQ (reference sequence). J was trimmed by 3 bases and V by 6 bases; bases with no gene match: 7. This CDR3 is built from 15 residues. DNA for the CDR3: TGTGCCAGCAGTCGCGGGACTAGCGGACTCTACGAGCAGTACTTC. It yields the protein CASSRGTSGLYEQYF.

The chain joins TRBV7-2 to TRBJ2-5; TRBD2 agrees at 7 bases. Germline V CDR1 and CDR2: SGHTA, FQGNSA. V lost 4 bases to trimming and J lost 5 bases; unmatched junction nucleotides: 10. The CDR3 totals 15 residues. The CDR3 protein is CASSSGAGVYETQYF. In DNA form, the CDR3 reads TGTGCCAGCAGCTCTGGGGCGGGAGTATACGAGACCCAGTACTTC. Using reference TRBV7-2 and TRBJ2-5 for the parts outside the CDR3, the full variable domain is GAGVSQSPSNKVTEKGKDVELRCDPISGHTALYWYRQSLGQGLEFLIYFQGNSAPDKSGLPSDRFSAERTGGSVSTLTIQRTQQEDSAVYLCASSSGAGVYETQYFGPGTRLLVL.

V is TRBV9 and J is TRBJ1-3; D uncertain. Germline V CDR1 and CDR2: SGDLS, YYNGEE. This CDR3 region has 13 residues. The ends were cut back, 3 bases at V and 0 bases at J, with 4 bases in the middle. DNA of the CDR3: TGTGCCAGCAGCGCAAACTCTGGAAACACCATATATTTT. The encoded protein is CASSANSGNTIYF.

The rearrangement links TRBV13 to TRBJ2-7; D unclear. The germline V and J ends were trimmed by 0 bases and 8 bases, with 8 bases remaining between them. This CDR3 is 12 amino acids long. Germline CDR1 and CDR2: PRHDT and FYEKMQ (reference sequence). The CDR3 DNA reads as TGTGCCAGCAGCTTAGGGCGTACCCAGCAGTACTTC. It yields the protein CASSLGRTQQYF.

The V call is TRBV7-9, the J call TRBJ2-3; perhaps TRBD1 as D (5 bases). The V gene's germline CDR1 is SEHNR and CDR2 FQNEAQ (reference sequence). V was shortened by 11 bases and J by 6 bases, with 12 bases between the two germline ends. This CDR3 comprises 11 residues. CDR3 DNA: TGTGCCCCCGACAAGGGGGATACGCAGTATTTT. Amino acids: CAPDKGDTQYF.

The CDR3 sequence: CASSLEGTSMNTEAFF. CDR3 bases: TGCGCCAGCAGCTTGGAGGGGACATCCATGAACACTGAAGCTTTCTTT. The chain joins TRBV5-1 to TRBJ1-1, with TRBD1 as a possible D gene (6 bases). The CDR3 has 16 amino acids. V dropped 0 bases and J dropped 0 bases, with 12 bases sitting between them. Germline V gene sequence: CDR1 SGHRS, CDR2 YFSETQ.